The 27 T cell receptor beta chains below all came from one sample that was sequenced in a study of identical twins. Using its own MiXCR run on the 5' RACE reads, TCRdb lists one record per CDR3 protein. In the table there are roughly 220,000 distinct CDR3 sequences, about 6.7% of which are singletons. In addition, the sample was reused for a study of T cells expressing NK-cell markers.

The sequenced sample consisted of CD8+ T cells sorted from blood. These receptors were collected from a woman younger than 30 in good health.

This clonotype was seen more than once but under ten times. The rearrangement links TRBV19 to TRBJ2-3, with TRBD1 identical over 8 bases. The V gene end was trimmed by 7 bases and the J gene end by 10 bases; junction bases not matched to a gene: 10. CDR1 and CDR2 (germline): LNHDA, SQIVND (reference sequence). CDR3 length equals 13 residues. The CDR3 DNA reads TGTGCCAGTATCGGGACAGGACCTTTTTCGCAGTATTTT. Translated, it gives CASIGTGPFSQYF.

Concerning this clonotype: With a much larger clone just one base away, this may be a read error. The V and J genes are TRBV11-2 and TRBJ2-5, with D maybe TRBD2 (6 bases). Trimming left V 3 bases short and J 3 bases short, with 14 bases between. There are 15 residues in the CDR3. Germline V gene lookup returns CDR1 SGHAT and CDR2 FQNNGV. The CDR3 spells CASSFGVSGEETQYF. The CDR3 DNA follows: TGTGCCAGCAGCTTCGGGGTTAGCGGAGAAGAGACCCAGTACTTC. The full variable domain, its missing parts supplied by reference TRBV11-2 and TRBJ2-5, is EAGVAQSPRYKIIEKRQSVAFWCNPISGHATLYWYQQILGQGPKLLIQFQNNGVVDDSQLPKDRFSAERLKGVDSTLKIQPAKLEDSAVYLCASSFGVSGEETQYFGPGTRLLVL.

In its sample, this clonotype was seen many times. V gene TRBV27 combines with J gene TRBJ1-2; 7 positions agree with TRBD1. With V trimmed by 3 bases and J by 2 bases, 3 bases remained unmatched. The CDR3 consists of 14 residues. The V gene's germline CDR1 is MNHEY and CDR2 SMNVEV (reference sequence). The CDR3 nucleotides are TGTGCCAGCAGTTTGGACAGGTCGAACTATGGCTACACCTTC. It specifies CASSLDRSNYGYTF.

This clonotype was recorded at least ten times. The CDR3 bases are TGTGCCAGCAGTTTAACAAAGGGAGGGATTGGCTATGGCTACACCTTC. Protein sequence: CASSLTKGGIGYGYTF. The chain employs TRBV12-3 or TRBV12-4 and TRBJ1-2; unclear D gene. There are 16 residues in the CDR3. Between the trimmed V and J ends, which lost 2 bases and 4 bases, there was a span of 17 bases.

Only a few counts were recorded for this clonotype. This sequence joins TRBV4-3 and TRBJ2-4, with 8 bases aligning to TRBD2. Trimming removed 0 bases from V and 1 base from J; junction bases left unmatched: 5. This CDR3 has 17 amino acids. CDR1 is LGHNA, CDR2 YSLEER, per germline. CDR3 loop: CASSQDLSGSAKNIQYF. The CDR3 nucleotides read TGCGCCAGCAGCCAAGATCTGAGCGGGAGTGCCAAAAACATTCAGTACTTC.

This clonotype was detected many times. As DNA, the CDR3 is TGCGCCAGCAGCTTGGAAGGGGGTGATCTGGAGACCCAGTACTTC. Its translation is CASSLEGGDLETQYF. The rearrangement links TRBV5-1 to TRBJ2-5, with D perhaps matching TRBD1 (6 bases). The V and J ends lost 0 bases and 5 bases respectively, with 14 bases between them. This CDR3 is built from 15 residues. In germline, CDR1 is SGHRS, CDR2 YFSETQ.

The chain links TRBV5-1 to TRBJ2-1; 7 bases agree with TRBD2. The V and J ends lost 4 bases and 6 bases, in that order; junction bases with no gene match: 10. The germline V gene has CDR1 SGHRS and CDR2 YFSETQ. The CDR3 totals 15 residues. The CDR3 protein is CASSARAGVGNEQFF. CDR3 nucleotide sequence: TGCGCCAGCAGCGCCCGGGCGGGAGTCGGCAATGAGCAGTTCTTC.

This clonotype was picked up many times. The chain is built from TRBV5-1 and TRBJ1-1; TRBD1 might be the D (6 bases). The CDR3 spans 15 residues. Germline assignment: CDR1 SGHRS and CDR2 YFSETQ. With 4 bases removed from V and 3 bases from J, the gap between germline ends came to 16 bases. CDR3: CASSVRGEGDTEAFF. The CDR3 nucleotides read TGCGCCAGCAGCGTCAGGGGCGAGGGGGACACTGAAGCTTTCTTT.

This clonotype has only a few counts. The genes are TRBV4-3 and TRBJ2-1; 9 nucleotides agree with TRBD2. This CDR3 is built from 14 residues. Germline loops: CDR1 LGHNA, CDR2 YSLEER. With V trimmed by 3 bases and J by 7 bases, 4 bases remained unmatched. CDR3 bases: TGCGCCAGCAGCCATGTTCTAGCGGGGAATGAGCAGTTCTTC. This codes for CASSHVLAGNEQFF.

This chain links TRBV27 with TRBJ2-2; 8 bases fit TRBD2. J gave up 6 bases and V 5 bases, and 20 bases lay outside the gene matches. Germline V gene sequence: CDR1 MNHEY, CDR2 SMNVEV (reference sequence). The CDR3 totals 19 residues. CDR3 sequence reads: CASSLLLNKAGVVPGELFF. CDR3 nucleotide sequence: TGTGCCAGCAGTCTCCTCCTAAATAAAGCGGGAGTGGTGCCCGGGGAGCTGTTTTTT.

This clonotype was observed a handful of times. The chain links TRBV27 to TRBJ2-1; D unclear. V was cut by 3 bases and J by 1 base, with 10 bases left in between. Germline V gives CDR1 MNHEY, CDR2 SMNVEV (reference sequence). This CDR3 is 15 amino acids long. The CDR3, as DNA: TGTGCCAGCAGTTTCGGTTACAGTTCCTACAATGAGCAGTTCTTC. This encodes CASSFGYSSYNEQFF.

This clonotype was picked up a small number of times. The CDR3 DNA sequence: TGTGCCAGCAGCCTCTCGCCTTCGGCTGGCTACACCTTC. It codes for CASSLSPSAGYTF. This chain joins TRBV9 and TRBJ1-2; D gene uncertain. CDR1 SGDLS and CDR2 YYNGEE come from the germline V gene. The V end was cut by 4 bases, the J end by 7 bases, with 14 bases between. The CDR3 sequence is 13 residues long.

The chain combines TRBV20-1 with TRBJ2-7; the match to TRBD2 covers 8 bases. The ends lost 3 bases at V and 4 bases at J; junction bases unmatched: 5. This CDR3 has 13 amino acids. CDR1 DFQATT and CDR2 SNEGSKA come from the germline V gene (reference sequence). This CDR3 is CSARRRGAYEQYF. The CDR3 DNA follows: TGCAGTGCTAGGAGGCGGGGGGCTTACGAGCAGTACTTC.

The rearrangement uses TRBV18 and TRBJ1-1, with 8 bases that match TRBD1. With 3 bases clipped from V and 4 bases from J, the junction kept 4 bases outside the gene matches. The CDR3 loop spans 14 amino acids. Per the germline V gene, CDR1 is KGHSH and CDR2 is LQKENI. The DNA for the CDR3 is TGTGCCAGCTCACCGGACAGGGCGACCACTGAAGCTTTCTTT. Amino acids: CASSPDRATTEAFF.

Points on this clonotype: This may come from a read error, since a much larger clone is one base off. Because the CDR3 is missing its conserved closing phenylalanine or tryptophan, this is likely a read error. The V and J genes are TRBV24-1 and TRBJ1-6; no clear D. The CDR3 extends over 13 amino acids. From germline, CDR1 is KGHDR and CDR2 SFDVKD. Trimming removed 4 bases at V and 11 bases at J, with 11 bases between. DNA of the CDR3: TGTGCCACCAGTGACCCGATAGAGACACCCCTCCACTCT. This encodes CATSDPIETPLHS.

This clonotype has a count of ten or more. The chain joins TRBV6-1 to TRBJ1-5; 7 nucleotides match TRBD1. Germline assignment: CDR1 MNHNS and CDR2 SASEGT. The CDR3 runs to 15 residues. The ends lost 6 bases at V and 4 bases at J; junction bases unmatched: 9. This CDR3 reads CASRESTGANQPQHF. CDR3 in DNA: TGTGCCAGCAGAGAGAGCACAGGGGCGAATCAGCCCCAGCATTTT.

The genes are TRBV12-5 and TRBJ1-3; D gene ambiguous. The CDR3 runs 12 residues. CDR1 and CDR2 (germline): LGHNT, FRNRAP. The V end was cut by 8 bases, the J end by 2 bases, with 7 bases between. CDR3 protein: CASCPPGNTIYF. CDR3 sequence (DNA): TGTGCTAGTTGTCCGCCTGGAAACACCATATATTTT.

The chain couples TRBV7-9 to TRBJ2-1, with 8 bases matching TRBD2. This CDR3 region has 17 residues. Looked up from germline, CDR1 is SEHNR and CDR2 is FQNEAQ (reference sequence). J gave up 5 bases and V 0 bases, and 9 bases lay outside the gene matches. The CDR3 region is CASSLAPGRAENNEQFF. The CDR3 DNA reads TGTGCCAGCAGCTTAGCGCCCGGGAGGGCCGAAAACAATGAGCAGTTCTTC. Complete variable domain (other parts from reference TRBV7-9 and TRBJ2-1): DTGVSQNPRHKITKRGQNVTFRCDPISEHNRLYWYRQTLGQGPEFLTYFQNEAQLEKSRLLSDRFSAERPKGSFSTLEIQRTEQGDSAMYLCASSLAPGRAENNEQFFGPGTRLTVL.

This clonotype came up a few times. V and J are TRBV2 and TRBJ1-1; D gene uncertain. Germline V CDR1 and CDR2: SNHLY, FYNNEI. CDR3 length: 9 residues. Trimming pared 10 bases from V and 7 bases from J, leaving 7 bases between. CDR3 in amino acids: CATGGEAFF. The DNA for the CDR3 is TGTGCCACCGGAGGTGAAGCTTTCTTT.

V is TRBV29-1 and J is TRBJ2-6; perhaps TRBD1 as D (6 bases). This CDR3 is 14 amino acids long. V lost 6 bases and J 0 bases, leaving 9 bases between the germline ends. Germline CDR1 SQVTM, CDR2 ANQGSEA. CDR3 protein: CSVTGTSGANVLTF. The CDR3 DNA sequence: TGCAGCGTCACAGGGACCTCTGGGGCCAACGTCCTGACTTTC.

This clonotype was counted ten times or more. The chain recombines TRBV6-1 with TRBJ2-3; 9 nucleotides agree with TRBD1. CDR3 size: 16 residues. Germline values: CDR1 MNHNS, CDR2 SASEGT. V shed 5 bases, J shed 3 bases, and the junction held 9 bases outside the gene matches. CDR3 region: CASSTNRGQQTDTQYF. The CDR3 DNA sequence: TGTGCCAGCAGTACGAACAGGGGGCAGCAGACAGATACGCAGTATTTT.

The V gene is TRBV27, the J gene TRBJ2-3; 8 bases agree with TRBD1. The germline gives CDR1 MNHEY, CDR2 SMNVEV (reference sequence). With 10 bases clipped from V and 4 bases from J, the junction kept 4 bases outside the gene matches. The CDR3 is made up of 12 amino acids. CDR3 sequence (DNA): TGTGCCACGACAGGGGAACCAGATACGCAGTATTTT. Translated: CATTGEPDTQYF.

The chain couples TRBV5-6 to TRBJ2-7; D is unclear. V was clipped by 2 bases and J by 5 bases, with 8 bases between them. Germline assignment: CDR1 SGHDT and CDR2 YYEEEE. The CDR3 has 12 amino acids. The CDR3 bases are TGTGCCAGCAGCTTTTTATCGGACGAGCAGTACTTC. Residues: CASSFLSDEQYF. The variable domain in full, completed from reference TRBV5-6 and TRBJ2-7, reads DAGVTQSPTHLIKTRGQQVTLRCSPKSGHDTVSWYQQALGQGPQFIFQYYEEEERQRGNFPDRFSGHQFPNYSSELNVNALLLGDSALYLCASSFLSDEQYFGPGTRLTVT.

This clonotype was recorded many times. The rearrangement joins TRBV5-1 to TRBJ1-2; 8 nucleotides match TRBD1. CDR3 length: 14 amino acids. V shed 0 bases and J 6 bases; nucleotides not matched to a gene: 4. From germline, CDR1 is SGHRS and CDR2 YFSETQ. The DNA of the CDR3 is TGCGCCAGCAGCTTGGGGGCAGGGGGCGATGGCTACACCTTC. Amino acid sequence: CASSLGAGGDGYTF.

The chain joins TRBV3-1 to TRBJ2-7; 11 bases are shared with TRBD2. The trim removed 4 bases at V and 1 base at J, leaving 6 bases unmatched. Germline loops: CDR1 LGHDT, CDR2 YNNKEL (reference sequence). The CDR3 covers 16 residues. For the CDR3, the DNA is TGTGCCAGCAGCCCCGGACTAGCGGGCCAGTCCTACGAGCAGTACTTC. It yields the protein CASSPGLAGQSYEQYF.

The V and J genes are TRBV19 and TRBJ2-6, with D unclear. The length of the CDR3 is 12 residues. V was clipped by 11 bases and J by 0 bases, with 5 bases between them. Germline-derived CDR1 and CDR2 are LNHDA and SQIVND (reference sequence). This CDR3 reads CAASSGANVLTF. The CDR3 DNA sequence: TGTGCCGCTTCCTCTGGGGCCAACGTCCTGACTTTC.

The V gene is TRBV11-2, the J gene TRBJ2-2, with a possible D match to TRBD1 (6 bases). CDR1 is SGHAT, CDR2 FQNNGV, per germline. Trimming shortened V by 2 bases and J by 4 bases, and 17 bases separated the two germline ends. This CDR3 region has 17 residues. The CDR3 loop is CASSLKLPDRPTGELFF. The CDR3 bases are TGTGCCAGCAGCTTAAAGTTGCCGGACAGACCCACCGGGGAGCTGTTTTTT.